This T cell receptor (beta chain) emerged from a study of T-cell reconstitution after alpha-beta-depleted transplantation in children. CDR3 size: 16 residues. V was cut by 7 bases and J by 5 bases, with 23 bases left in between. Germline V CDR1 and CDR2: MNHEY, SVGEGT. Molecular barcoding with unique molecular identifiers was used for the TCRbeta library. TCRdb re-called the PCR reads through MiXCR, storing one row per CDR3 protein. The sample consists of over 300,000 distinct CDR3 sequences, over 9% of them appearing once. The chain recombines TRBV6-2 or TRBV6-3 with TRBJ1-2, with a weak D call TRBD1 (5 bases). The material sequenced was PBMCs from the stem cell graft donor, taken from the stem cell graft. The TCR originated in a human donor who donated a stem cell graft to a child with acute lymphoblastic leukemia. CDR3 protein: CASTRPSRDGNYGYTF. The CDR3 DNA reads TGTGCCAGCACCCGACCTAGCCGGGACGGAAATTATGGCTACACCTTC.